This T cell receptor beta chain was profiled in a study of neurological immune-mediated disorders. The CDR3 spans 11 residues. V dropped 3 bases and J dropped 1 base, with 2 bases sitting between them. Germline V gives CDR1 DFQATT, CDR2 SNEGSKA (reference sequence). TCRdb reprocessed the 5' RACE reads via MiXCR and lists one record per CDR3 protein. Of tens of thousands of distinct CDR3 sequences in the sample, around 4% are singletons; the top ten hold 5.5% to 7.5%. This clonotype appeared many times. This clonotype originated in a man aged 55 to 70 with multiple sclerosis. Specimen: PBMCs. The chain employs TRBV20-1 and TRBJ2-3; D not resolved. CDR3 DNA sequence: TGCAGTGCTAGCGGCACAGATACGCAGTATTTT. Its protein is CSASGTDTQYF.